This T cell receptor (beta chain) stems from a study of blood T cell repertoires in COVID-19. On the study more broadly: From T cells, B-cell-depleted T cells, or PBMCs came the material, which was cDNA or gDNA.

The germline V and J ends were trimmed by 6 bases and 3 bases, with 15 bases remaining between them. Germline loops: CDR1 SNHLY, CDR2 FYNNEI. This CDR3 region has 15 residues. Repertoires were generated with immunoSEQ multiplex PCR, while TCRdb's copy carries only in-frame clones and drops some. The table shows around 250,000 clones, with around 84% occurring only once. Sequencing input: peripheral blood. The chain has TRBV2 and TRBJ1-5; D not certain. This clonotype was sampled from a woman between 70 and 85 years old with active or convalescent COVID-19. The CDR3 sequence: CASSSPGVLNQPQHF. The CDR3 DNA reads TGTGCCAGCAGCTCCCCCGGGGTACTCAATCAGCCCCAGCATTTT.